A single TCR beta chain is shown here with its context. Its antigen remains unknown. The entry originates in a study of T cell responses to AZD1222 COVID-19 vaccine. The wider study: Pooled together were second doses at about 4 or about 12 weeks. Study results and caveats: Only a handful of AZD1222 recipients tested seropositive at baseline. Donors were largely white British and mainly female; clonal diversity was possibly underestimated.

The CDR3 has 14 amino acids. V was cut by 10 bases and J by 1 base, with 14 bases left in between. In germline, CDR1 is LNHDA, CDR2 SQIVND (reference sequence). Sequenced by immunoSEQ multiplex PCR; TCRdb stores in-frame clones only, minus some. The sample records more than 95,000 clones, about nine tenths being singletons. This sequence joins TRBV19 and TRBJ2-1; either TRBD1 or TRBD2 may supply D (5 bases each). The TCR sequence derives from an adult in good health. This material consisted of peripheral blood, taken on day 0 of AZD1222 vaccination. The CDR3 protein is CATVGTRSYNEQFF. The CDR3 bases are TGTGCCACCGTCGGGACCCGATCCTACAATGAGCAGTTCTTC. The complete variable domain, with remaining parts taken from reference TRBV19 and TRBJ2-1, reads DGGITQSPKYLFRKEGQNVTLSCEQNLNHDAMYWYRQDPGQGLRLIYYSQIVNDFQKGDIAEGYSVSREKKESFPLTVTSAQKNPTAFYLCATVGTRSYNEQFFGPGTRLTVL.